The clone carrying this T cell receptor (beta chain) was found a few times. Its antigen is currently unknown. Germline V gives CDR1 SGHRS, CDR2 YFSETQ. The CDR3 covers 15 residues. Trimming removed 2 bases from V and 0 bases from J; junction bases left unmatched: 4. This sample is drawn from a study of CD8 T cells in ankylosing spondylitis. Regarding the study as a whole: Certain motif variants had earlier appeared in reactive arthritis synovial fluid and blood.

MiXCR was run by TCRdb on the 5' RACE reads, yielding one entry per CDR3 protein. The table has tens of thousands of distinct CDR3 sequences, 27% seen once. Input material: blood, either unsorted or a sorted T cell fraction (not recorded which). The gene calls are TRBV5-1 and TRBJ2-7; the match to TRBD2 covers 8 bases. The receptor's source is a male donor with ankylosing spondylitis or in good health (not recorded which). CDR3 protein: CASSLSGGSSYEQYF. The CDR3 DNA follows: TGCGCCAGCAGCTTAAGCGGGGGAAGCTCCTACGAGCAGTACTTC.